A single T cell receptor beta chain is shown here with its context. The antigen remains unidentified. The sample comes from a study of T cell responses to AZD1222 COVID-19 vaccine. Study outcomes and limitations: The donor group comprised mostly white British people and more females; the analysis possibly underestimated clonal diversity. When two AZD1222 doses had been given, Spike-specific TCR breadth and depth rose. Targets within unmutated variant regions were reportedly found for nearly half of spike-specific TCRs.

The assay was immunoSEQ multiplex PCR, and TCRdb's table has in-frame clones only and misses some. Counted here are 110,000 or so clones, approximately 90% occurring once; the ten biggest clones make up about 6.5%. There are 15 residues in the CDR3. The V gene lost 5 bases and the J gene lost 0 bases, with 11 bases spanning the gap. Per the germline V gene, CDR1 is SNHLY and CDR2 is FYNNEI. The source was peripheral blood, collected 28 days after the second AZD1222 dose. The origin of this receptor is an adult who received the AZD1222 COVID-19 vaccine. The gene calls are TRBV2 and TRBJ1-5; D remains unclear. In nucleotides, the CDR3 is TGTGCCAGCAGTCGGGCGTATTATAGCAATCAGCCCCAGCATTTT. It specifies CASSRAYYSNQPQHF.